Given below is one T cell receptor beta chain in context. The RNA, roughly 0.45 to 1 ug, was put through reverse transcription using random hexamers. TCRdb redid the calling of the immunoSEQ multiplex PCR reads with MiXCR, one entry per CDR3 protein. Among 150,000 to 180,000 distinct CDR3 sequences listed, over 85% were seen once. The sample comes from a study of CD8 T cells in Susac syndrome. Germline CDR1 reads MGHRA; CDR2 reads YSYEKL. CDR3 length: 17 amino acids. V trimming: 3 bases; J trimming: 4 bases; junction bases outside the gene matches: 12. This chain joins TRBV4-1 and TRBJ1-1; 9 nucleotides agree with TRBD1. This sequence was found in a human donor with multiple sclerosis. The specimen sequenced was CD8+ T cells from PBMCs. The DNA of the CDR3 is TGCGCCAGCAGCCATACCGGGACAGGGATCCGGGTCACTGAAGCTTTCTTT. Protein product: CASSHTGTGIRVTEAFF.